This T cell receptor beta chain was recorded in a study of T cell responses to AZD1222 COVID-19 vaccine. Germline assignment: CDR1 SGHNT and CDR2 YENEEA. V dropped 2 bases and J dropped 7; count of bases not matched to a gene: 9. The CDR3 spans 15 residues. A note on this clone: Its matching antigen is unknown.

TCRdb's copy holds only in-frame clones and misses some; the assay was immunoSEQ multiplex PCR. Seen here are about 150,000 clones, roughly nine tenths observed once, and the top ten hold approximately 3.5%. Study-level points and caveats: It should be noted that donors were predominantly white British and more often female, and clonal diversity was possibly underestimated. As reported, nearly half of all spike-specific TCRs target variant regions that are unmutated.

The specimen was peripheral blood, collected 28 days after the second AZD1222 dose. This clonotype was sampled from an adult who received the AZD1222 COVID-19 vaccine. This chain connects TRBV11-3 to TRBJ2-5; 8 bases align to TRBD2. CDR3 in amino acids: CASSLSRLRGGTQYF. Here the CDR3 DNA reads TGTGCCAGCAGCTTATCCCGCCTCCGGGGGGGGACCCAGTACTTC.